This TCR beta chain was profiled in a study of blood T cell repertoires in COVID-19. Study-level information: Spain, Italy and the United States supplied samples that represented acute and convalescent COVID-19. T cells, B-cell-depleted T cells, or PBMCs provided the cDNA or gDNA that served as material.

In the original analysis: Reference gene primer amplification gave nucleated cell count estimates. Measured with immunoSEQ multiplex PCR; TCRdb has only the in-frame clones, and not every one. The DNA gave D and trimming, while V, J and clone size come from that table. The table lists about 120,000 clones, under 80% of them singletons. This TCR derives from a man aged 50 to 60 with acute or convalescent COVID-19. Source material: peripheral blood.

As DNA, the CDR3 is TGTGCCAGCAGTCACCCGCCGGGACAGGGGGTCGCCGGGGAGCTGTTTTTT. It encodes CASSHPPGQGVAGELFF. The J gene is TRBJ2-2, the V gene TRBV6-6; 11 bases are a match to TRBD1. Losses at the gene ends were 5 bases for V and 6 bases for J; bases not matched to a gene: 11. The CDR3 runs to 17 residues. Germline-derived CDR1 and CDR2 are MNHNY and SVGAGI (reference sequence).